A selection of T cell receptor beta chains follows, all from one sample in a study of PD-L1 blockade in urothelial cancer. Repertoires were generated with immunoSEQ multiplex PCR, while TCRdb's copy carries only in-frame clones and drops some. The sample holds some 87,000 clones, roughly 87% seen once. Sequenced material: PBMCs, taken around atezolizumab (anti-PD-L1) treatment. The receptors come from a man aged 55 to 70 with urothelial cancer. Both conserved end residues are part of each CDR3. Each record gives: CDR3 DNA, CDR3 protein, V gene, clone size, J gene, D gene. The D gene is left open where the match is weak. The size field is filled for only some rows; it gives once, few, many or a size class.

cdr3_nt: TGTGCCAGCAGCGTAGAAGCGACTAGTACTAGCTCCTACAATGAGCAGTTCTTC; cdr3_aa: CASSVEATSTSSYNEQFF; v_call: TRBV9; clone_size: -; j_call: TRBJ2-1; d_call: -
cdr3_nt: TGTGCCTGGATTCCTTTAGGGGCCGGGGAGCTGTTTTTT; cdr3_aa: CAWIPLGAGELFF; v_call: TRBV30; clone_size: -; j_call: TRBJ2-2; d_call: -
cdr3_nt: TGTGCCAGCTCGCTTAGGGACACCTCTGGAAACACCATATATTTT; cdr3_aa: CASSLRDTSGNTIYF; v_call: TRBV18; clone_size: -; j_call: TRBJ1-3; d_call: -
cdr3_nt: TGCGCCAGCAGCTCGGACAGGAAGGATGAGCAGTTCTTC; cdr3_aa: CASSSDRKDEQFF; v_call: TRBV5-1; clone_size: -; j_call: TRBJ2-1; d_call: TRBD1
cdr3_nt: TGTGCCAGCAGTGATTCGGGACAGGGATACAATGAGCAGTTCTTC; cdr3_aa: CASSDSGQGYNEQFF; v_call: TRBV2; clone_size: -; j_call: TRBJ2-1; d_call: TRBD1
cdr3_nt: TGTGCCAGCAGTTTTAGTGACAGGGCCTACGAGCAGTACTTC; cdr3_aa: CASSFSDRAYEQYF; v_call: TRBV27; clone_size: -; j_call: TRBJ2-7; d_call: TRBD1
cdr3_nt: TGTGCCCCGCCAGGGGACATCGATAGGGGTGAGCAGTTCTTC; cdr3_aa: CAPPGDIDRGEQFF; v_call: TRBV19; clone_size: -; j_call: TRBJ2-1; d_call: -
cdr3_nt: TGTGCCAGCAGCTTTAGGACTGCCCAAGAGACCCAGTACTTC; cdr3_aa: CASSFRTAQETQYF; v_call: TRBV5-6; clone_size: -; j_call: TRBJ2-5; d_call: -
cdr3_nt: TGCGCCAGCAGCCTCCGGACAGGGGGCTTGGGCGATGAGCAGTTCTTC; cdr3_aa: CASSLRTGGLGDEQFF; v_call: TRBV4-1; clone_size: -; j_call: TRBJ2-1; d_call: TRBD1
cdr3_nt: TGCGCCAGCAGCCTGGGAAGCAGGGAGCAGTTCTTC; cdr3_aa: CASSLGSREQFF; v_call: TRBV5-1; clone_size: -; j_call: TRBJ2-1; d_call: -
cdr3_nt: TGTGCCAGTAGTCTGGGGGCCTTCTTCAATCAGCCCCAGCATTTT; cdr3_aa: CASSLGAFFNQPQHF; v_call: TRBV19; clone_size: once; j_call: TRBJ1-5; d_call: -
cdr3_nt: TGTGCCAGCAGGGTAGCGGGAGGTGGAGAGACCCAGTACTTC; cdr3_aa: CASRVAGGGETQYF; v_call: TRBV28; clone_size: -; j_call: TRBJ2-5; d_call: TRBD2
cdr3_nt: TGTGCCAGCAGCTACACAGGGCCAAGCTACAATGAGCAGTTCTTC; cdr3_aa: CASSYTGPSYNEQFF; v_call: TRBV7-3; clone_size: -; j_call: TRBJ2-1; d_call: -
cdr3_nt: TGCGCCAGCACCGACCGGGACAGGGGGAGGAACACTGAAGCTTTCTTT; cdr3_aa: CASTDRDRGRNTEAFF; v_call: TRBV5-1; clone_size: -; j_call: TRBJ1-1; d_call: TRBD1
cdr3_nt: TGTGCCATCAGTGAGAGCGGGGCCGGCTACACCTTC; cdr3_aa: CAISESGAGYTF; v_call: TRBV10-3; clone_size: -; j_call: TRBJ1-2; d_call: -
cdr3_nt: TGTGCCACACAGGGGGAAGCTAACTATGGCTACACCTTC; cdr3_aa: CATQGEANYGYTF; v_call: TRBV10-3; clone_size: once; j_call: TRBJ1-2; d_call: TRBD1
cdr3_nt: TGTGCCAGCTCCCCGGACAGCGGCGAGCAGTACTTC; cdr3_aa: CASSPDSGEQYF; v_call: TRBV18; clone_size: -; j_call: TRBJ2-7; d_call: -
cdr3_nt: TGTGCCAGCAGCTTGTCTAATCAGCCCCAGCATTTT; cdr3_aa: CASSLSNQPQHF; v_call: TRBV5-6; clone_size: -; j_call: TRBJ1-5; d_call: -